This TCR beta chain was obtained from a study of T cell clones after liver transplantation. As for the study in general: Graft-donor-reactive sequences were compared with third-party-reactive TCRbeta sequences from pre-transplant mixed lymphocyte reactions. Timepoints were pre-transplant, pre-withdrawal, and after withdrawal was completed or failed.

Sequencing was performed with immunoSEQ multiplex PCR; in TCRdb, only in-frame clones are kept and a portion is missing. In the table there are about 51,000 clones, approximately 87% of which are singletons. The germline gives CDR1 MNHNY, CDR2 SVGAGI (reference sequence). This CDR3 comprises 15 residues. Trimming cost V 4 bases and J 0 bases; bases outside gene matches: 3. Sequenced material: CD8+ T cells from blood, taken 12 months after liver transplant. The clonotype was recovered from a human patient who received a liver transplant. Some T cells could come from the graft donor. The genes are TRBV6-6 and TRBJ2-1; 7 positions agree with TRBD2. Written as DNA, the CDR3 is TGTGCCAGCAGTTTTGGCGGGAGCTCCTACAATGAGCAGTTCTTC. It encodes CASSFGGSSYNEQFF.